These 32 T cell receptor beta chains were all obtained from the same sample, sequenced in a study of CD8+ T cells in alopecia areata. RNA extraction was followed by reverse transcription into cDNA, which acted as the sequencing template. Here immunoSEQ multiplex PCR was the method, and the copy in TCRdb shows in-frame clones only, minus some. The sample contains fewer than 200,000 clones, approximately 56% of which appear only once. This specimen consisted of CD4+ T cells sorted from blood, obtained at week 0. All receptors come from a human donor with alopecia areata.

V is TRBV2 and J is TRBJ1-2; 9 positions agree with TRBD1. Germline V lookup: CDR1 SNHLY, CDR2 FYNNEI. J was trimmed by 4 bases and V by 7 bases; bases with no gene match: 7. CDR3 length equals 14 residues. CDR3 in amino acids: CASKGVTGGYGYTF. DNA of the CDR3: TGTGCCAGCAAGGGGGTGACAGGGGGCTATGGCTACACCTTC.

This clone was found once. The chain carries TRBV30 and TRBJ1-5; D ambiguous. Germline CDR1 is GTSNPN and CDR2 is SVGIG (reference sequence). V lost 0 bases and J lost 5, with 20 bases in between. This CDR3 comprises 17 residues. This chain's CDR3 is CAWSVASTPREYQPQHF. CDR3 nucleotides: TGTGCCTGGAGTGTAGCGTCGACCCCTAGAGAATATCAGCCCCAGCATTTT.

V and J are TRBV5-8 and TRBJ1-4; 7 positions match TRBD1. The germline V gene encodes CDR1 SGHTS and CDR2 YDEGEE. The CDR3 runs to 14 residues. The V and J ends lost 3 bases and 5 bases, in that order; junction bases with no gene match: 4. The CDR3 region is CASSSGTVNEKLFF. CDR3 coding DNA: TGTGCCAGCAGCTCAGGGACAGTAAATGAAAAACTGTTTTTT.

The chain has TRBV6-6 and TRBJ1-2; D is unresolved. The CDR3 runs 15 residues. Germline V lookup: CDR1 MNHNY, CDR2 SVGAGI (reference sequence). Trimming pared 7 bases from V and 4 bases from J, leaving 19 bases between. CDR3 loop: CASNQQSTPSYGYTF. CDR3 coding DNA: TGTGCCAGCAATCAACAGTCGACTCCTTCCTATGGCTACACCTTC.

This clone was seen a handful of times. The gene calls are TRBV5-1 and TRBJ2-3; D not certain. The CDR3 loop spans 13 amino acids. V shed 4 bases and J shed 0 bases, with 6 bases lying between them. Germline V gene lookup returns CDR1 SGHRS and CDR2 YFSETQ. The CDR3 DNA reads TGCGCCAGCAGCGGGTTCAGCACAGATACGCAGTATTTT. Its translation: CASSGFSTDTQYF.

V usage is TRBV18 and J usage is TRBJ1-1, with 8 bases aligning to TRBD1. The V gene end was trimmed by 5 bases and the J gene end by 4 bases; junction bases not matched to a gene: 9. The CDR3 totals 15 residues. CDR1 and CDR2 from the germline V gene are KGHSH and LQKENI. Here the CDR3 DNA reads TGTGCCAGCTCATCCGACAGGGGTAAATTCACTGAAGCTTTCTTT. As protein: CASSSDRGKFTEAFF.

This clone appeared a few times. The chain carries TRBV29-1 and TRBJ2-7; D is tentatively TRBD1 or TRBD2 (5 bases each). Trimming left V 4 bases short and J 0 bases short, with 19 bases between. CDR1 is SQVTM and CDR2 is ANQGSEA in the germline V gene. This CDR3 has 16 residues. The CDR3 sequence is CSVVSPRGRSSYEQYF. The CDR3 nucleotides are TGCAGCGTTGTTTCTCCTAGGGGACGGAGCTCCTACGAGCAGTACTTC.

This CDR3 is CASTDNTGELFF. In DNA, the CDR3 is TGTGCCAGCACCGACAACACCGGGGAGCTGTTTTTT. The chain carries TRBV7-3 and TRBJ2-2; D is unclear. The V gene's germline CDR1 is SGHTA and CDR2 FQGTGA. CDR3 length equals 12 residues. Trimming took 7 bases from V and 2 from J, leaving 5 bases between them. Supplemented by reference TRBV7-3 and TRBJ2-2, the full variable domain reads GAGVSQTPSNKVTEKGKYVELRCDPISGHTALYWYRQSLGQGPEFLIYFQGTGAADDSGLPNDRFFAVRPEGSVSTLKIQRTERGDSAVYLCASTDNTGELFFGEGSRLTVL.

V gene TRBV29-1 combines with J gene TRBJ2-5; 10 bases fit TRBD1. CDR3 length: 13 residues. In germline, CDR1 is SQVTM, CDR2 ANQGSEA. V lost 4 bases to trimming and J lost 4 bases; unmatched junction nucleotides: 3. The chain's CDR3 is CSVAGTGVETQYF. DNA for the CDR3: TGCAGCGTTGCCGGGACAGGGGTAGAGACCCAGTACTTC.

The chain recombines TRBV25-1 with TRBJ1-6; TRBD1 matches 9 bases. V dropped 1 base and J dropped 7; count of bases not matched to a gene: 5. This CDR3 comprises 16 residues. In germline, CDR1 is MGHDK, CDR2 SYGVNS. CDR3 loop: CASSEFTGTGNSPLHF. DNA of the CDR3: TGTGCCAGCAGTGAATTCACCGGGACAGGGAATTCACCCCTCCACTTT.

This chain links TRBV21-1 with TRBJ2-4; TRBD1 reflects the table's D call only, with no check against the DNA. TRBV21-1 is flagged as a pseudogene. The CDR3 has 13 amino acids. The CDR3 region is CASSRGQGNIQYF. In nucleotides, the CDR3 is TGTGCCAGCAGCAGGGGACAGGGAAACATTCAGTACTTC.

This clone has only a few counts. The chain links TRBV5-1 to TRBJ1-1; no clear D. The germline CDR1 and CDR2 sequences are SGHRS and YFSETQ. The V and J ends lost 0 bases and 4 bases respectively, with 16 bases between them. CDR3 length equals 16 residues. CDR3 coding DNA: TGCGCCAGCAGCTTGGCCGGTTCCCAAAGGCCCACTGAAGCTTTCTTT. It yields the protein CASSLAGSQRPTEAFF.

The sample holds a few counts of this clone. The rearrangement links TRBV7-2 to TRBJ1-5, with D unclear. Germline lookup yields CDR1 SGHTA and CDR2 FQGNSA. The CDR3 sequence is 15 residues long. Between the trimmed V and J ends, which lost 3 bases and 6 bases, there was a span of 15 bases. CDR3 loop: CASSFGFGFGQPQHF. CDR3 in DNA: TGTGCCAGCAGCTTCGGGTTTGGTTTCGGTCAGCCCCAGCATTTT.

The chain has TRBV29-1 and TRBJ1-5, with D possibly TRBD1 on 6 matching bases. The CDR3 sequence is 13 residues long. The V gene lost 4 bases and the J gene lost 3 bases, with 10 bases spanning the gap. Germline CDR1 and CDR2: SQVTM and ANQGSEA. The chain's CDR3 is CSVAEGDNQPQHF. The DNA for the CDR3 is TGCAGCGTTGCAGAGGGGGACAATCAGCCCCAGCATTTT. The whole variable domain, remainder taken from reference TRBV29-1 and TRBJ1-5, is SAVISQKPSRDICQRGTSLTIQCQVDSQVTMMFWYRQQPGQSLTLIATANQGSEATYESGFVIDKFPISRPNLTFSTLTVSNMSPEDSSIYLCSVAEGDNQPQHFGDGTRLSIL.

The rearrangement links TRBV30 to TRBJ1-1; the D is unclear. V lost 2 bases and J lost 7, with 5 bases in between. Germline CDR1 and CDR2: GTSNPN and SVGIG (reference sequence). The CDR3 length is 10 residues. The DNA of the CDR3 is TGTGCCTGGAGTAGAAATGAAGCTTTCTTT. The encoded protein is CAWSRNEAFF.

This sequence joins TRBV25-1 and TRBJ1-5; no clear D. The CDR3 contains 13 residues. The germline V gene encodes CDR1 MGHDK and CDR2 SYGVNS. V was shortened by 0 bases and J by 6 bases, with 6 bases between the two germline ends. The CDR3 DNA reads as TGTGCCAGCAGTGAATACTCCGGTCAGCCCCAGCATTTT. Encoded protein: CASSEYSGQPQHF.

The chain is built from TRBV2 and TRBJ2-2; TRBD2 matches at 7 bases. Trimming cost V 7 bases and J 6 bases; bases outside gene matches: 8. CDR3 length: 14 amino acids. Germline CDR1 reads SNHLY; CDR2 reads FYNNEI. The CDR3 here is CASTEWEGPGELFF. As DNA, the CDR3 is TGTGCCAGCACCGAATGGGAGGGCCCCGGGGAGCTGTTTTTT.

The rearrangement uses TRBV23-1 and TRBJ2-5, with a weak D call TRBD2 (6 bases). TRBV23-1 is an ORF for which the function is uncertain. Trimming took 10 bases from V and 4 from J, leaving 13 bases between them. This CDR3 contains 12 residues. The CDR3 sequence: CATEEGGETQYF. The CDR3 region has the DNA TGCGCCACAGAGGAGGGTGGAGAGACCCAGTACTTC.

The gene calls are TRBV2 and TRBJ2-7, with D unresolved. Germline CDR1 is SNHLY and CDR2 is FYNNEI. The CDR3 length is 11 residues. Trimming cost V 6 bases and J 4 bases, with 7 bases left between them. The CDR3 sequence is CASRKGYEQYF. CDR3 bases: TGTGCCAGCAGGAAAGGTTACGAGCAGTACTTC.

This clone was counted only a few times. The chain is built from TRBV5-5 and TRBJ2-3; 10 bases agree with TRBD2. V dropped 0 bases and J dropped 6; count of bases not matched to a gene: 10. This CDR3 comprises 17 residues. Per the germline V gene, CDR1 is SGHKS and CDR2 is YYEKEE (reference sequence). The CDR3 region is CASSLGQGAGGPDTQYF. The DNA for the CDR3 is TGTGCCAGCAGCTTGGGACAGGGAGCGGGGGGGCCGGATACGCAGTATTTT.

The gene calls are TRBV6-5 and TRBJ2-7; 8 nucleotides line up with TRBD2. Germline V gene lookup returns CDR1 MNHEY and CDR2 SVGAGI. This CDR3 comprises 13 residues. V shed 5 bases, J shed 4 bases, and the junction held 4 bases outside the gene matches. CDR3 sequence: CASSAGGRYEQYF. The CDR3 DNA reads as TGTGCCAGCAGTGCGGGGGGCAGGTACGAGCAGTACTTC.

This clone was counted a single time. The V and J genes are TRBV7-2 and TRBJ1-2; no reliable D call. The CDR3 contains 12 residues. Germline CDR1 and CDR2: SGHTA and FQGNSA. V shed 5 bases and J shed 4 bases, with 8 bases lying between them. In DNA, the CDR3 is TGTGCCAGCAGCCTCGGCAGCTATGGCTACACCTTC. Amino acid sequence: CASSLGSYGYTF.

This clone has more than one count but fewer than ten. The chain uses TRBV25-1 and TRBJ2-7; D gene unclear. The CDR3 consists of 10 residues. Germline V gene lookup returns CDR1 MGHDK and CDR2 SYGVNS. Trimming left V 6 bases short and J 6 bases short, with 6 bases between. CDR3 protein: CASRGSEQYF. The CDR3 nucleotides are TGTGCCAGCAGGGGCAGCGAGCAGTACTTC.

CDR3 loop: CASTGTGENTEAFF. CDR3 DNA: TGTGCCAGCACGGGGACAGGGGAGAACACTGAAGCTTTCTTT. V usage is TRBV7-9 and J usage is TRBJ1-1; 10 bases line up with TRBD1. Germline V lookup: CDR1 SEHNR, CDR2 FQNEAQ (reference sequence). V shed 7 bases and J 1 base; nucleotides not matched to a gene: 3. The CDR3 length is 14 residues.

The chain joins TRBV7-8 to TRBJ2-3, with D hard to call. Germline CDR1 and CDR2: SGHVS and FQNEAQ. Trimming removed 2 bases at V and 0 bases at J, with 6 bases between. This CDR3 is 14 amino acids long. As DNA, the CDR3 is TGTGCCAGCAGCTTATTGGGTAGCACAGATACGCAGTATTTT. It is translated as CASSLLGSTDTQYF.

V gene TRBV2 combines with J gene TRBJ2-4; no reliable D call. CDR1 is SNHLY, CDR2 FYNNEI, per germline. Trimming pared 6 bases from V and 0 bases from J, leaving 9 bases between. CDR3 length: 14 residues. The CDR3 DNA reads as TGTGCCAGCAGGACCAGCCTAGCCAAAAACATTCAGTACTTC. Its protein is CASRTSLAKNIQYF.

The chain combines TRBV6-5 with TRBJ2-3; 7 bases align to TRBD1. Per the germline V gene, CDR1 is MNHEY and CDR2 is SVGAGI. Trimming removed 2 bases from V and 6 bases from J; junction bases left unmatched: 2. There are 13 residues in the CDR3. DNA of the CDR3: TGTGCCAGCAGTTACAAGGGGGCGGATACGCAGTATTTT. It translates to CASSYKGADTQYF.

V gene TRBV6-5 combines with J gene TRBJ1-1, with D perhaps TRBD1 (5 bases). Germline V gives CDR1 MNHEY, CDR2 SVGAGI. V was pared by 7 bases and J by 3 bases, with 12 bases between. There are 13 residues in the CDR3. The CDR3 is CASTPTAHTEAFF. The DNA for the CDR3 is TGTGCCAGCACCCCGACAGCCCACACTGAAGCTTTCTTT.

The chain uses TRBV4-1 and TRBJ1-5, with TRBD1 matching over 10 bases. After removal of 1 base from V and 3 bases from J, the junction contained 12 bases not matched to a gene. CDR1 and CDR2 (germline): MGHRA, YSYEKL. The CDR3 contains 19 residues. The CDR3: CASSQVPTSGQGFNQPQHF. The DNA of the CDR3 is TGCGCCAGCAGCCAAGTCCCTACCTCGGGACAGGGGTTCAATCAGCCCCAGCATTTT.

This rearrangement joins TRBV5-1 to TRBJ2-1; TRBD2 might be the D (5 bases). The CDR3 has 13 residues. The germline V and J ends were trimmed by 3 bases and 7 bases, with 11 bases remaining between them. Germline V gives CDR1 SGHRS, CDR2 YFSETQ. The CDR3 region has the DNA TGCGCCAGCAGCTCAAAGCCGGGGAATGAGCAGTTCTTC. This translates into CASSSKPGNEQFF.

The chain uses TRBV6-5 and TRBJ2-7; TRBD2 matches at 10 bases. Trimming took 4 bases from V and 7 from J; bases not matched to a gene: 10. The CDR3 has 15 residues. Germline CDR1 is MNHEY and CDR2 is SVGAGI. This CDR3 is CASSSGLARHFEQYF. The CDR3 nucleotides read TGTGCCAGCAGTTCGGGACTAGCGCGGCATTTTGAGCAGTACTTC.

The V and J genes are TRBV23-1 and TRBJ1-1, with D possibly being TRBD1 (5 bases). TRBV23-1 is identified as an open reading frame with a role that is uncertain. The CDR3 spans 16 residues. Trimming cost V 0 bases and J 5 bases, with 16 bases left between them. CDR3 in DNA: TGCGCCAGCAGTCAATCGTTCAGAGGGAGGGGAACTGAAGCTTTCTTT. Amino acid sequence: CASSQSFRGRGTEAFF.